This T cell receptor beta chain derives from a study of blood T cell repertoires in COVID-19. Data came from immunoSEQ multiplex PCR; TCRdb stores just in-frame clones and leaves some out. The sample records roughly 200,000 clones, roughly 88% being singletons. V dropped 6 bases and J dropped 2 bases, with 7 bases sitting between them. The CDR3 covers 13 residues. The germline V gene encodes CDR1 MDHEN and CDR2 SYDVKM. Sequencing was performed on peripheral blood. The gene calls are TRBV28 and TRBJ1-4, with D possibly being TRBD1 (5 bases). This TCR came from a man aged 45 to 65 with COVID-19, enrolled during active disease. The CDR3 nucleotides are TGTGCCAGCAGGACAGCTACTAATGAAAAACTGTTTTTT. Translation gives CASRTATNEKLFF.